These T cell receptor beta chains were read from a single sample in a study of immune heterogeneity within non-small cell lung tumors. MiXCR was run by TCRdb on the multiplex PCR reads, yielding one entry per CDR3 protein. The data contain under 20,000 distinct CDR3 sequences, around 28% of them singletons. The source material was lung tumor tissue. These receptors originate from a man aged 35-49 years with non-small cell lung cancer. Each CDR3 is given with its conserved first and last residue. A D gene is named only where the DNA matches it firmly. Clone size is stated in some rows and not others, as once, few, many or a class when expanded.

V,J,size,D,CDR3,DNA
TRBV15,TRBJ2-7,medium-sized,TRBD1,CATSPRTGGYEQYF,TGTGCCACCAGCCCCCGGACAGGGGGTTACGAGCAGTACTTC
TRBV9,TRBJ2-2,many,NA,CASSVGGIGELFF,TGTGCCAGCAGCGTAGGGGGCATCGGGGAGCTGTTTTTT
TRBV5-1,TRBJ1-1,many,TRBD1,CASSARTGGAAEAFF,TGCGCCAGCAGCGCTAGGACAGGGGGCGCCGCTGAAGCTTTCTTT
TRBV30,TRBJ1-4,NA,NA,CAWSQGLNGGEKLFF,TGTGCCTGGAGTCAAGGACTCAACGGGGGGGAAAAACTGTTTTTT
TRBV30,TRBJ2-7,few,TRBD2,CAWSRLAGATYEQYF,TGTGCCTGGAGTAGGCTAGCGGGGGCTACCTACGAGCAGTACTTC
TRBV5-8,TRBJ1-6,medium-sized,NA,CASSSAWQNNSPLHF,TGTGCCAGCAGCTCTGCATGGCAGAATAATTCACCCCTCCACTTT
TRBV2,TRBJ2-3,NA,NA,CASNRLAGSTDTQYF,TGTGCCAGCAACCGATTGGCGGGCAGCACAGATACGCAGTATTTT
TRBV5-8,TRBJ2-1,few,TRBD1,CASSLRGTEYNEQFF,TGTGCCAGCAGCTTGAGGGGGACAGAGTACAATGAGCAGTTCTTC
TRBV19,TRBJ2-7,many,TRBD2,CASASGRGEQYF,TGTGCCTCAGCCTCCGGGAGGGGCGAGCAGTACTTC
TRBV27,TRBJ2-1,medium-sized,NA,CASSGRSTYEQFF,TGTGCCAGCAGCGGGAGATCTACCTATGAGCAGTTCTTC
TRBV9,TRBJ2-3,many,NA,CASSDLSTDTQYF,TGTGCCAGCAGCGACCTGAGCACAGATACGCAGTATTTT
TRBV28,TRBJ1-5,medium-sized,TRBD1,CASSYLRGNNQPQHF,TGTGCCAGCAGTTACCTCAGGGGGAACAATCAGCCCCAGCATTTT
TRBV3-1,TRBJ2-5,NA,NA,CASSQGYVTQYF,TGTGCCAGCAGTCAGGGGTACGTGACCCAGTACTTC
TRBV10-3,TRBJ2-5,few,TRBD2,CAISQSMRPAGETQYF,TGTGCCATCAGTCAAAGCATGAGACCAGCGGGGGAGACCCAGTACTTC
TRBV15,TRBJ2-2,medium-sized,NA,CATSRVKGGELFF,TGTGCCACCAGCAGAGTAAAAGGCGGGGAGCTGTTTTTT
TRBV7-9,TRBJ1-5,few,NA,CASSSLGNQPQHF,TGTGCCAGCAGCTCCTTGGGCAATCAGCCCCAGCATTTT
TRBV30,TRBJ2-7,medium-sized,TRBD1,CAWAGTGIHEQYF,TGTGCCTGGGCCGGGACAGGGATCCACGAGCAGTACTTC
TRBV10-3,TRBJ2-5,NA,NA,CAIMDSAPSETQYF,TGTGCCATCATGGACTCAGCTCCGTCGGAGACCCAGTACTTC
TRBV2,TRBJ2-5,few,TRBD2,CASSALAGVGETQYF,TGTGCCAGCAGTGCTCTAGCGGGAGTGGGGGAGACCCAGTACTTC
TRBV30,TRBJ2-5,few,NA,CAWSVLETQYF,TGTGCCTGGAGTGTACTGGAGACCCAGTACTTC
TRBV7-6,TRBJ1-3,NA,NA,CASSPTGSGNTIYF,TGTGCCAGCAGCCCGACAGGCTCTGGAAACACCATATATTTT
TRBV7-9,TRBJ2-3,many,TRBD2,CASSLVFAGVGDTQYF,TGTGCCAGCAGCTTAGTGTTTGCGGGAGTAGGGGATACGCAGTATTTT
TRBV29-1,TRBJ1-1,few,NA,CSVSRNTEAFF,TGCAGCGTCTCGAGGAACACTGAAGCTTTCTTT
TRBV5-1,TRBJ2-1,NA,NA,CASKVADYCNEQFF,TGCGCCAGCAAGGTAGCAGATTACTGCAATGAGCAGTTCTTC
TRBV7-3,TRBJ2-5,NA,NA,CASSLNLGYWGETQYF,TGTGCCAGCAGCTTAAACCTCGGCTACTGGGGGGAGACCCAGTACTTC
TRBV24-1,TRBJ1-5,many,NA,CATSDRTHNSNQPQHF,TGTGCCACCAGTGATCGGACACACAATAGCAATCAGCCCCAGCATTTT
TRBV6-1,TRBJ2-1,few,NA,CASSYRTSKGFF,TGTGCCAGCAGCTACCGGACATCGAAAGGATTCTTC
TRBV5-6,TRBJ2-1,medium-sized,TRBD1,CASSLTGDNEQFF,TGTGCCAGCAGCTTGACAGGGGACAATGAGCAGTTCTTC
TRBV3-1,TRBJ2-7,NA,NA,CASSKGQVQYF,TGTGCCAGCAGTAAAGGACAAGTGCAGTACTTC
TRBV5-5,TRBJ2-3,few,NA,CASSPVDSGTDTQYF,TGTGCCAGCAGCCCGGTGGACTCTGGCACAGATACGCAGTATTTT
TRBV11-2,TRBJ1-1,NA,NA,CASSSQQRIVGNTEAFF,TGTGCCAGCAGTTCCCAGCAGCGAATTGTAGGGAACACTGAAGCTTTCTTT
TRBV5-1,TRBJ2-5,few,TRBD2,CASSQPGLAEETQYF,TGCGCCAGCAGCCAGCCGGGACTAGCGGAAGAGACCCAGTACTTC
TRBV12-3/TRBV12-4,TRBJ2-7,NA,NA,CTSSVTRNSYEQYF,TGTACCAGCAGCGTCACCCGAAACTCCTACGAGCAGTACTTC
TRBV6-2/TRBV6-3,TRBJ2-7,medium-sized,TRBD2,CASSYGLSGRSYEQYF,TGTGCCAGCAGTTATGGTCTTAGCGGGAGGTCCTACGAGCAGTACTTC
TRBV3-1,TRBJ2-2,few,NA,CASSQAGANTGELFF,TGTGCCAGCAGCCAGGCAGGGGCGAACACCGGGGAGCTGTTTTTT
TRBV2,TRBJ2-1,medium-sized,NA,CASSGREGRQFF,TGTGCCAGCAGCGGCAGGGAAGGTAGGCAGTTCTTC
TRBV12-3/TRBV12-4,TRBJ1-1,few,TRBD1,CASSFGTGRTEAFF,TGTGCCAGCAGTTTCGGGACAGGACGCACTGAAGCTTTCTTT
TRBV3-1,TRBJ2-7,few,TRBD2,CASSQDSYGSGINEQYF,TGTGCCAGCAGCCAAGACTCCTATGGTAGCGGGATTAACGAGCAGTACTTC
TRBV12-3/TRBV12-4,TRBJ1-1,NA,NA,CASSDPAGPKTEAFF,TGTGCCAGCAGCGACCCGGCTGGCCCTAAGACTGAAGCTTTCTTT
TRBV15,TRBJ1-2,medium-sized,TRBD1,CATSRDYPAQGSVSGYTF,TGTGCCACCAGCAGAGATTATCCGGCACAGGGGTCGGTGAGTGGCTACACCTTC
TRBV9,TRBJ1-2,NA,NA,CASSLVGAPGYGYTF,TGTGCCAGCAGCTTAGTGGGGGCTCCTGGCTATGGCTACACCTTC
TRBV3-1,TRBJ2-7,medium-sized,TRBD1,CASSRNRQGYEQYF,TGTGCCAGCAGCCGAAACAGACAGGGCTACGAGCAGTACTTC
TRBV6-1,TRBJ2-3,medium-sized,NA,CASSEVVNTQYF,TGTGCCAGCAGTGAAGTGGTCAATACGCAGTATTTT
TRBV12-3/TRBV12-4,TRBJ1-3,NA,TRBD1,CASRKPGQNRVSGNTIYF,TGTGCCAGCAGAAAACCGGGACAGAATAGAGTCTCTGGAAACACCATATATTTT
TRBV7-2,TRBJ2-7,many,TRBD1,CASSRQGVYEQYF,TGTGCCAGCAGCAGGCAGGGGGTCTACGAGCAGTACTTC
TRBV7-6,TRBJ1-2,few,NA,CASSLEAGGSYGYTF,TGTGCCAGCAGCTTAGAGGCAGGAGGTTCCTATGGCTACACCTTC
TRBV20-1,TRBJ2-7,many,TRBD2,CSAPLAGSYEQYF,TGCAGTGCTCCACTAGCGGGATCCTACGAGCAGTACTTC
TRBV5-5,TRBJ1-5,few,NA,CASSLGGSTGKPQHF,TGTGCCAGCAGCTTGGGTGGAAGTACGGGGAAGCCCCAGCATTTT
TRBV6-2/TRBV6-3,TRBJ2-1,NA,TRBD2,CGSSSLRAAGVLYNEQFF,TGTGGCAGCAGTTCCCTCCGCGCAGCGGGAGTGCTCTACAATGAGCAGTTCTTC